A single sample is the source of the 2 T cell receptor beta chains below, sequenced in a study of blood T cells in healthy people across ages. Using a J-beta primer mix together with a sample-barcoded 5' primer, a second PCR was run for about 6 to 12 cycles. MiXCR, run by TCRdb on the 5' RACE reads, gives a single entry per CDR3 protein. Among hundreds of thousands of distinct CDR3 sequences listed, around 54% were seen once. The specimen was blood. These receptors were collected from a man in his 60s in good health.

The chain is built from TRBV6-5 and TRBJ2-3; tentative D call: TRBD2 (7 bases). The CDR3 contains 14 residues. Germline lookup yields CDR1 MNHEY and CDR2 SVGAGI. V lost 5 bases to trimming and J lost 8 bases, with 17 bases between them. The CDR3 here is CASSPGGRLGTQYF. The CDR3 DNA sequence: TGTGCCAGCAGTCCCGGGGGGCGGCTCGGTACGCAGTATTTT.

This clonotype has only a few counts. J is TRBJ2-1 and V is TRBV4-1; a weak D match, TRBD1 (6 bases). This CDR3 region has 14 residues. Per germline, CDR1 MGHRA and CDR2 YSYEKL. Trimming left V 3 bases short and J 7 bases short, with 13 bases between. This CDR3 is CASSQGQGFNEQFF. The CDR3 bases are TGCGCCAGCAGCCAGGGTCAGGGGTTTAATGAGCAGTTCTTC.